The rows below give T cell receptor beta chains drawn from one sample of a study of CD8 T cells in Susac syndrome. TCRdb passed the immunoSEQ multiplex PCR reads through MiXCR, listing each CDR3 protein once. The sample has roughly 180,000 distinct CDR3 sequences; less than 95% are singletons. Source material: CD4+ T cells from PBMCs. The receptor source for this set is a human donor in good health. Both conserved end residues are part of each CDR3. D genes are given only for firm matches. A row's size may be missing; if present it is once, few, many or a size class.

d_gene	j_gene	abundance	v_gene	CDR3nt	CDR3aa
.	TRBJ2-1	.	TRBV30	TGTGCCTGGAATTTGGTCGTCGCTGACAATGAGCAGTTCTTC	CAWNLVVADNEQFF
.	TRBJ1-2	.	TRBV30	TGTGCCTGGAGTGTACAGTCGGACAGCTATGGCTACACCTTC	CAWSVQSDSYGYTF
.	TRBJ2-3	.	TRBV30	TGTGCCTGGAACATAAAACGTGGCGCAGATACGCAGTATTTT	CAWNIKRGADTQYF
TRBD1	TRBJ1-2	.	TRBV29-1	TGCAGCCCCGGACAGGGGCTTCCTAACTATGGCTACACCTTC	CSPGQGLPNYGYTF
.	TRBJ1-2	.	TRBV7-3	TGTGCCAGCAGCTTCCGCCTCAGGGGTGGCTACACCTTC	CASSFRLRGGYTF
.	TRBJ2-3	.	TRBV20-1	TGCAGTGCTAATATTGGATTTAGCACAGATACGCAGTATTTT	CSANIGFSTDTQYF
.	TRBJ2-7	.	TRBV21-1	TGTGCCAGCAGCAAAACCTCCCCGAGGCGAAAGTACGAGCAGTACTTC	CASSKTSPRRKYEQYF
TRBD2	TRBJ2-5	.	TRBV4-2	TGTGCCAGCAGCCAGGTCGGGACTAGCGGGAAAGAGACCCAGTACTTC	CASSQVGTSGKETQYF
.	TRBJ1-2	.	TRBV29-1	TGCAGCGTGGGCGAGGATGGCTACACCTTC	CSVGEDGYTF
TRBD1	TRBJ1-5	few	TRBV29-1	TGCAGCGTTGGGACAGGGGGCGGGCAGCCCCAGCATTTT	CSVGTGGGQPQHF
TRBD1	TRBJ2-7	.	TRBV29-1	TGCAGCGTGGCCAAGACAGGGTCCCACGAGCAGTACTTC	CSVAKTGSHEQYF
.	TRBJ2-3	.	TRBV28	TGTGCCAGCACCAGCCTTCGGGATACGCAGTATTTT	CASTSLRDTQYF
.	TRBJ2-3	.	TRBV20-1	TGCAGTGCCCCGGGGACTTTCACAGATACGCAGTATTTT	CSAPGTFTDTQYF
.	TRBJ2-1	once	TRBV12-3/TRBV12-4	TGTGCCAGCAACGCCCCGCAGGGTAACCCCTACAATGAGCAGTTCTTC	CASNAPQGNPYNEQFF
TRBD1	TRBJ2-4	.	TRBV7-9	TGTGCCAGCAGCTTAGGTGGACAGGGGGGCATTCAGTACTTC	CASSLGGQGGIQYF
TRBD2	TRBJ2-5	.	TRBV29-1	TGCAGCGTTGTGGGGACTAGCGGGAGGACCAAAGAGACCCAGTACTTC	CSVVGTSGRTKETQYF
.	TRBJ2-1	.	TRBV20-1	TGCAGTGCCAGGAGTACTGAGCAGTTCTTC	CSARSTEQFF
TRBD2	TRBJ2-5	.	TRBV9	TGTGCCAGCAGCGTAGGCGGGACTAGCGTGGAGACCCAGTACTTC	CASSVGGTSVETQYF
.	TRBJ2-1	.	TRBV29-1	TGCAGCGTTGCCCCCATGAACAATGAGCAGTTCTTC	CSVAPMNNEQFF
.	TRBJ2-7	.	TRBV7-6	TGTGCCAGCAGCTCGGGACCCTATGCCTACGAGCAGTACTTC	CASSSGPYAYEQYF
.	TRBJ1-5	.	TRBV20-1	TGCAGTGCTGATGGGTGGCATCAGCCCCAGCATTTT	CSADGWHQPQHF
TRBD1	TRBJ2-5	.	TRBV5-6	TGTGCCAGCAGCGGGACAGTGCAAGAGACCCAGTACTTC	CASSGTVQETQYF
.	TRBJ2-1	.	TRBV6-2/TRBV6-3	TGTGCCAGTGGGAGCGGCAACTACAATGAGCAGTTCTTC	CASGSGNYNEQFF
.	TRBJ1-1	.	TRBV2	TGTGCCAGCACTCGCGACCGCAATGAAGCTTTCTTT	CASTRDRNEAFF
.	TRBJ2-7	.	TRBV18	TGTGCCAGCTCTCCGGGACGGGGATCCTACGAGCAGTACTTC	CASSPGRGSYEQYF
TRBD1	TRBJ1-5	.	TRBV28	TGTGCCAGCAGCTCCCGGACAGGGGTCAATCAGCCCCAGCATTTT	CASSSRTGVNQPQHF
.	TRBJ2-6	.	TRBV30	TGTGCCGGATCTGGGGCCAACGTCCTGACTTTC	CAGSGANVLTF
.	TRBJ2-3	.	TRBV4-3	TGCGCCAGCAGCATACAGGGTATGCCGCAGTATTTT	CASSIQGMPQYF
.	TRBJ1-1	.	TRBV29-1	TGCAGCGTTGAAGCGGGCCGGGTCTGGGGAATGAACACTGAAGCTTTCTTT	CSVEAGRVWGMNTEAFF